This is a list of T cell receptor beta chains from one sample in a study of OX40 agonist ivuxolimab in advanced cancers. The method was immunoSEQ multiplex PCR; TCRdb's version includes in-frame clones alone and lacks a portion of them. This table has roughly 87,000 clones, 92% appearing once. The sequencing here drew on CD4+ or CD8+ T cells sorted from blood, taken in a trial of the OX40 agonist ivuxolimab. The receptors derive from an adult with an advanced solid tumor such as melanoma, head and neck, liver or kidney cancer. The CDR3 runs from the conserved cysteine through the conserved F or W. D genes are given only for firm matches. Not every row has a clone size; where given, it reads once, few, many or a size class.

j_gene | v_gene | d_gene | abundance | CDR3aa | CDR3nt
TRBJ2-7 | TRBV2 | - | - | CAIIQGVLDEQYF | TGTGCCATCATCCAGGGAGTTCTAGACGAGCAGTACTTC
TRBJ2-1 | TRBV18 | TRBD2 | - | CASSDIAGDYNEQFF | TGTGCCAGCTCAGACATAGCGGGGGACTACAATGAGCAGTTCTTC
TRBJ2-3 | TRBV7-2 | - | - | CASSSGAVTDTQYF | TGTGCCAGCAGCTCCGGGGCGGTCACAGATACGCAGTATTTT
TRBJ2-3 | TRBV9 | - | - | CASSAEGYSTDTQYF | TGTGCCAGCAGCGCTGAGGGTTATAGCACAGATACGCAGTATTTT
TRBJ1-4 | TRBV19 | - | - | CASSIGGFEKLFF | TGTGCCAGTAGTATTGGAGGGTTTGAAAAACTGTTTTTT
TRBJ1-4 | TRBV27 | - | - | CASSLLSATNEKLFF | TGTGCCAGCAGTTTATTGAGTGCAACTAATGAAAAACTGTTTTTT
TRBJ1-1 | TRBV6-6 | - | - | CASSSRLANYHTEAFF | TGTGCCAGCAGTTCACGTCTCGCAAATTACCACACTGAAGCTTTCTTT
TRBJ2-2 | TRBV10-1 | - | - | CASSDGGELFF | TGCGCCAGCAGTGATGGCGGGGAGCTGTTTTTT
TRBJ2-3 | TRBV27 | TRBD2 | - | CASSLGLAGATNTQYF | TGTGCCAGCAGTCTCGGACTAGCGGGGGCGACAAATACGCAGTATTTT
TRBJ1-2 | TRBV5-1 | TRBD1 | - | CASSLEGALGYGYTF | TGTGCCAGCAGCTTGGAGGGGGCGCTCGGGTATGGCTACACCTTC
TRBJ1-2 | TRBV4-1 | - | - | CASSPRQATNYGYTF | TGCGCCAGCAGCCCAAGACAGGCGACAAACTATGGCTACACCTTC
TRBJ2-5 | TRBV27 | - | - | CASSFANQETQYF | TGTGCCAGCAGTTTTGCAAACCAAGAGACCCAGTACTTC
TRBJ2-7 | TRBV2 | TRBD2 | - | CASSGLAGASYEQYF | TGTGCCAGCAGTGGACTAGCGGGGGCCTCCTACGAGCAGTACTTC
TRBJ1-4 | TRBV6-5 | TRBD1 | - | CASSAWDREDEKLFF | TGTGCCAGCAGTGCCTGGGACAGGGAGGATGAAAAACTGTTTTTT
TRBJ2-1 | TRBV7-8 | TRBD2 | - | CASSLPLAGGYNEQFF | TGTGCCAGCAGCTTACCGCTAGCGGGGGGGTACAATGAGCAGTTCTTC
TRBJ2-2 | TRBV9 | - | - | CASSGVQGELFF | TGTGCCAGCAGCGGCGTCCAAGGGGAGCTGTTTTTT
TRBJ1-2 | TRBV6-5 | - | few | CASSETRSYGYTF | TGTGCCAGCAGCGAAACTAGGAGTTATGGCTACACCTTC
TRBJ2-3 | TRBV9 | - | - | CASSLPLGADTQYF | TGTGCCAGCAGCCTTCCCCTGGGGGCAGATACGCAGTATTTT
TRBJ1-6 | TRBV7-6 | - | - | CASSLSSLENSPLHF | TGTGCCAGCAGCTTATCCTCCCTCGAAAATTCACCCCTCCACTTT
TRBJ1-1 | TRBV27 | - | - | CASSWTRGNTEAFF | TGTGCCAGCAGTTGGACCAGGGGGAACACTGAAGCTTTCTTT
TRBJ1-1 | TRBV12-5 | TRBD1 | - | CASVSGTVDTEAFF | TGTGCTAGTGTTTCCGGGACAGTGGACACTGAAGCTTTCTTT
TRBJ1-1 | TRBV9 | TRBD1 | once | CASSESGTGNTEAFF | TGTGCCAGCAGCGAAAGTGGGACAGGGAACACTGAAGCTTTCTTT
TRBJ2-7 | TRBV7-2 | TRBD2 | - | CASSLGLADYEQYF | TGTGCCAGCAGCTTGGGACTAGCGGATTACGAGCAGTACTTC
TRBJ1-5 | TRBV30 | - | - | CAWSAGIYQPQHF | TGTGCCTGGAGTGCTGGTATTTATCAGCCCCAGCATTTT
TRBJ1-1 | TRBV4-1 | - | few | CASSQDRGRGGTEAFF | TGCGCCAGCAGCCAAGATCGGGGCAGGGGTGGGACTGAAGCTTTCTTT
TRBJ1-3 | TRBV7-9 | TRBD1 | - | CASAGQERAGNTIYF | TGTGCCAGCGCGGGACAGGAAAGGGCTGGAAACACCATATATTTT
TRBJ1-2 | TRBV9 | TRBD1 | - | CASSDPRTGIYYGYTF | TGTGCCAGCAGCGACCCGCGGACAGGAATCTACTATGGCTACACCTTC
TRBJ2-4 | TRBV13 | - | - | CASSAGQLLLAKNIQYF | TGTGCCAGCAGCGCGGGACAGCTGTTACTAGCCAAAAACATTCAGTACTTC
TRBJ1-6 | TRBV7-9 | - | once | CASSLAGPPRGSPLHF | TGTGCCAGCAGCTTAGCGGGACCCCCAAGAGGTTCACCCCTCCACTTT
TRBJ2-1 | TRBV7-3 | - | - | CASSLWDDSYNEQFF | TGTGCCAGCAGCTTATGGGACGACTCCTACAATGAGCAGTTCTTC
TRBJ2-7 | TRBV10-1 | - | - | CARQLGPEDYEQYF | TGCGCCAGACAACTGGGTCCCGAGGACTACGAGCAGTACTTC
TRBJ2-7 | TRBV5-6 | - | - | CASSSDLYYEQYF | TGTGCCAGCAGCTCTGACTTATACTACGAGCAGTACTTC
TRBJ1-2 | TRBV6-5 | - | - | CASSYSPDSYGYTF | TGTGCCAGCAGTTACTCCCCGGACAGCTATGGCTACACCTTC
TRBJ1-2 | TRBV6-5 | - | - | CASSYSLTEYGYTF | TGTGCCAGCAGTTACTCGCTCACGGAGTATGGCTACACCTTC
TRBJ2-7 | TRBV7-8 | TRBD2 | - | CASSLPGLENYEQYF | TGTGCCAGCAGCCTCCCGGGACTAGAGAACTACGAGCAGTACTTC
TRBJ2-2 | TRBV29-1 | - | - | CSVEVVNTGELFF | TGCAGCGTTGAGGTGGTGAACACCGGGGAGCTGTTTTTT
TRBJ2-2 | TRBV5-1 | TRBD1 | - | CASRPDRATGELFF | TGCGCCAGCAGACCCGACAGGGCGACCGGGGAGCTGTTTTTT
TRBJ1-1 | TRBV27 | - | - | CASSLSGGGNTEAFF | TGTGCCAGCAGTTTATCAGGGGGGGGGAACACTGAAGCTTTCTTT